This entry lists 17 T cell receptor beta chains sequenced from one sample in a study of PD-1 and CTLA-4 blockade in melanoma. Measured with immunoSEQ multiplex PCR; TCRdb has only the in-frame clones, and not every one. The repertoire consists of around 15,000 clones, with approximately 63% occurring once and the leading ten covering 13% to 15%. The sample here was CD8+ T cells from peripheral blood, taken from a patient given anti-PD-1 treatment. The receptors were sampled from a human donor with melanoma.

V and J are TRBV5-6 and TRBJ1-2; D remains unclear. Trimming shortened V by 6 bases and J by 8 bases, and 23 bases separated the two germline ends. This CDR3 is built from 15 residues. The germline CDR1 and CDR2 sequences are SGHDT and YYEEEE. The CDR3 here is CASISPRSPIHGYTF. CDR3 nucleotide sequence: TGTGCCAGCATCTCACCTCGATCTCCAATTCACGGCTACACCTTC.

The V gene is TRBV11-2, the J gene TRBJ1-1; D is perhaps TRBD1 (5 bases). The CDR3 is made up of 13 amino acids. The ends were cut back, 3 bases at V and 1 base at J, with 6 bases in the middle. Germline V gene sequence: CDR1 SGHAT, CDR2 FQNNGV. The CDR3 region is CASSFGGNTEAFF. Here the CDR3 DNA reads TGTGCCAGCAGCTTTGGGGGGAACACTGAAGCTTTCTTT.

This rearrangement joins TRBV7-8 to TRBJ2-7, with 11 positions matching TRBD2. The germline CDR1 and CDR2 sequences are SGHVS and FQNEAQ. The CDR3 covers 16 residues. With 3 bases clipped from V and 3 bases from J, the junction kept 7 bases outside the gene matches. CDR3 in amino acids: CASSLFSGRVGYEQYF. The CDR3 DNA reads TGTGCCAGCAGCTTGTTTAGCGGGAGGGTGGGCTACGAGCAGTACTTC.

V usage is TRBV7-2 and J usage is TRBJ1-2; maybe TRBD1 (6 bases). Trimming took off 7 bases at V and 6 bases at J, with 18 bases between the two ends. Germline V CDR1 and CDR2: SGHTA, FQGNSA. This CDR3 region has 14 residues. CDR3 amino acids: CASTLGGGADGYTF. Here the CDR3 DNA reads TGTGCCAGCACCCTGGGGGGGGGCGCAGATGGCTACACCTTC.

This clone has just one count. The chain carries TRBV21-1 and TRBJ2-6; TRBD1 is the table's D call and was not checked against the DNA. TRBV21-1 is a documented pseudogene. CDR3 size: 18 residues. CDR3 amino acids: CASSKRGTGSGGANVLTF. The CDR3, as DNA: TGTGCCAGCAGCAAAAGGGGGACAGGGTCAGGTGGGGCCAACGTCCTGACTTTC.

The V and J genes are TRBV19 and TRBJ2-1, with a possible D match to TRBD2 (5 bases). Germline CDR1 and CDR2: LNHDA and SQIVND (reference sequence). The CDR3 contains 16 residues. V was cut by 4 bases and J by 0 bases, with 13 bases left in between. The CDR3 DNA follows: TGTGCCAGTAGTAGACTACGCCTTAGCTCCTACAATGAGCAGTTCTTC. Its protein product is CASSRLRLSSYNEQFF.

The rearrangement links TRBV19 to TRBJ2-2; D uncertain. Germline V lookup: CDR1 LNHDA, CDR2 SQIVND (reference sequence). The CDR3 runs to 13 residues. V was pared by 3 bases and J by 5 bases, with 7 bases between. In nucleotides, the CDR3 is TGTGCCAGTAGTATCACAGTGACCGGGGAGCTGTTTTTT. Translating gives CASSITVTGELFF. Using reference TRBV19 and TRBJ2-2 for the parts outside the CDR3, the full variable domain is DGGITQSPKYLFRKEGQNVTLSCEQNLNHDAMYWYRQDPGQGLRLIYYSQIVNDFQKGDIAEGYSVSREKKESFPLTVTSAQKNPTAFYLCASSITVTGELFFGEGSRLTVL.

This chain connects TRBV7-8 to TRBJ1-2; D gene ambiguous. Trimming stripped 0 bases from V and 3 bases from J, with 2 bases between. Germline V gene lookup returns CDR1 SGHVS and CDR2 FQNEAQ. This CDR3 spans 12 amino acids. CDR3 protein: CASSLAHYGYTF. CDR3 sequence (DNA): TGTGCCAGCAGCTTAGCGCACTATGGCTACACCTTC.

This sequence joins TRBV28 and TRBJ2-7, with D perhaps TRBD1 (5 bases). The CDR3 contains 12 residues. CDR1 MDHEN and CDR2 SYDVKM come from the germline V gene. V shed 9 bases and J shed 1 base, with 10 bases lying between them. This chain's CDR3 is CASLAGSYEQYF. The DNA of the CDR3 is TGTGCCAGTTTGGCAGGGTCCTACGAGCAGTACTTC.

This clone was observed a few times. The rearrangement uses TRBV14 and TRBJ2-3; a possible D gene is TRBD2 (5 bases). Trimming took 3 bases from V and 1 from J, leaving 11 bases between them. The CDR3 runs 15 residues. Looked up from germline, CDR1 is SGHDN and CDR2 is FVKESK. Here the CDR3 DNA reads TGTGCCAGCAGCCATCGGGGATGGGGCACAGATACGCAGTATTTT. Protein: CASSHRGWGTDTQYF. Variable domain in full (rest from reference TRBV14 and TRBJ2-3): EAGVTQFPSHSVIEKGQTVTLRCDPISGHDNLYWYRRVMGKEIKFLLHFVKESKQDESGMPNNRFLAERTGGTYSTLKVQPAELEDSGVYFCASSHRGWGTDTQYFGPGTRLTVL.

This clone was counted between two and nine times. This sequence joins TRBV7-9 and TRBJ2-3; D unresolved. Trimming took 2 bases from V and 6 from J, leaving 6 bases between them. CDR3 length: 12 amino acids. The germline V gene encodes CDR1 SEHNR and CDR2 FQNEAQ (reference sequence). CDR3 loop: CASSLYLDTQYF. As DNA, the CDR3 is TGTGCCAGCAGCTTATATCTGGATACGCAGTATTTT.

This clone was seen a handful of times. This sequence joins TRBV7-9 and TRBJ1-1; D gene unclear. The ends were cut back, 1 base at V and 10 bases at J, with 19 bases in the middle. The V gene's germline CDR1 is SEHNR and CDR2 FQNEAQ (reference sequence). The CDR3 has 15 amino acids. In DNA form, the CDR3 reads TGTGCCAGCAGCTTAGTAACCGAGATGGGAATTGGAGCTTTCTTT. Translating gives CASSLVTEMGIGAFF.

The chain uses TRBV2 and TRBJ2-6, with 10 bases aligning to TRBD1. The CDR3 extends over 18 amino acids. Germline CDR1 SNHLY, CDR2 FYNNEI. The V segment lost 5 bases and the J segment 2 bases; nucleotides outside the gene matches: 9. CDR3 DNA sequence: TGTGCCAGCAGTACAAGGGACAGGGGTCTCCCTGGGGCCAACGTCCTGACTTTC. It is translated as CASSTRDRGLPGANVLTF.

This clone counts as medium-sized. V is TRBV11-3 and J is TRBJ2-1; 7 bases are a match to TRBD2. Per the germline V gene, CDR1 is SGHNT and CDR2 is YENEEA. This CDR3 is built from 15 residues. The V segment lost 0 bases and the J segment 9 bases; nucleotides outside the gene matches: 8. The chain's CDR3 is CASSLDRGDPSEQFF. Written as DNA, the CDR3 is TGTGCCAGCAGCTTAGATCGGGGGGATCCGAGTGAGCAGTTCTTC.

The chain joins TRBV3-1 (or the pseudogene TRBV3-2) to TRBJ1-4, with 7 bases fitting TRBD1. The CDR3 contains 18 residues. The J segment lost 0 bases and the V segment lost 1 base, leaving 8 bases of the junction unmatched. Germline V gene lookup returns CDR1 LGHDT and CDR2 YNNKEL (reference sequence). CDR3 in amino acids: CASSQVGYRGATNEKLFF. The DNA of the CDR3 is TGTGCCAGCAGCCAAGTTGGGTACAGGGGTGCAACTAATGAAAAACTGTTTTTT.

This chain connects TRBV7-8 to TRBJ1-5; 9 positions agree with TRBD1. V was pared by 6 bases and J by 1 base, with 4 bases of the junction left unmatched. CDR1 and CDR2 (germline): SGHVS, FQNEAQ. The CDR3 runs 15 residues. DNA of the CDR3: TGTGCCAGCAGACCGGACAGGGGAAGCAATCAGCCCCAGCATTTT. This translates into CASRPDRGSNQPQHF.

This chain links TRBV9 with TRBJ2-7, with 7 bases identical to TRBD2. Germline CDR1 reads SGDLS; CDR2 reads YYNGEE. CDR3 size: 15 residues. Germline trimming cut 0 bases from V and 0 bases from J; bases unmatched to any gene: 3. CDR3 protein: CASSVAGGPSYEQYF. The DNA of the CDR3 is TGTGCCAGCAGCGTAGCGGGAGGTCCCTCCTACGAGCAGTACTTC.